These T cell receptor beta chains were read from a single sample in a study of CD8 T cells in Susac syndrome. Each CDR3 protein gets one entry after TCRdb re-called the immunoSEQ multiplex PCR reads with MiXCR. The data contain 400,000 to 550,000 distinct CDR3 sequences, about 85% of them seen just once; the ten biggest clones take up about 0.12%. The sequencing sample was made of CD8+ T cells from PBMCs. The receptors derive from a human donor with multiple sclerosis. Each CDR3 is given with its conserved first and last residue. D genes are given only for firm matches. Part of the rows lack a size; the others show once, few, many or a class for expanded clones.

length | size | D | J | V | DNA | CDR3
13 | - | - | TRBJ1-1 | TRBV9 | TGTGCCAGCAGCCAGGGGTTCGGCGCTGAAGCTTTCTTT | CASSQGFGAEAFF
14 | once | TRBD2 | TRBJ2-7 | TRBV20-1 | TGCAGTGCTTATAGCGGGGACTACTCCTACGAGCAGTACTTC | CSAYSGDYSYEQYF
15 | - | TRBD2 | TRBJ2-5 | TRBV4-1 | TGCGCCAGCAGCCAAGGACTAGCAGCTGAAGAGACCCAGTACTTC | CASSQGLAAEETQYF
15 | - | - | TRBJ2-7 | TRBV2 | TGTGCCAGCAGTGAGACACAGGAGAGCTCCTACGAGCAGTACTTC | CASSETQESSYEQYF
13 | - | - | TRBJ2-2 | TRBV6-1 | TGTGCCAGCAGTAGACAGGACACCGGGGAGCTGTTTTTT | CASSRQDTGELFF
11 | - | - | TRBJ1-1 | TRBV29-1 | TGCAGCGTTCGGGAGGGCACTGAAGCTTTCTTT | CSVREGTEAFF
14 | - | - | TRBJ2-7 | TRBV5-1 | TGCGCCAGCAGCCCGGGACTGAACTCCTACGAGCAGTACTTC | CASSPGLNSYEQYF
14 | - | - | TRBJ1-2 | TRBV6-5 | TGTGCCAGCAGTTACTCTCGGTCCGAAGGGGGCTACACCTTC | CASSYSRSEGGYTF
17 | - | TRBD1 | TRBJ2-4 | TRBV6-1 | TGTGCCAGCAGTGAAATCTGGACAGGGGTTGACAAAAACATTCAGTACTTC | CASSEIWTGVDKNIQYF
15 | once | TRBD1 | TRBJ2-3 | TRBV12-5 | TGTGCTAGTGGTTTGGGCGGGACAGGGGACGATACGCAGTATTTT | CASGLGGTGDDTQYF
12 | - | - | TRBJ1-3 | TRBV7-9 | TGTGCCAGCAGCTCTCATGTTGACACCATATATTTT | CASSSHVDTIYF
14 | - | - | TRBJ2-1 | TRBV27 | TGTGCCAGCAGTTTTGGGGGTACCTACAATGAGCAGTTCTTC | CASSFGGTYNEQFF
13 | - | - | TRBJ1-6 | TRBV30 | TGTGCCTGGAGTGACTCCTATAATTCACCCCTCCACTTT | CAWSDSYNSPLHF
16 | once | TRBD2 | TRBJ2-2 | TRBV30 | TGTGCCTGGAGGCGGACTAGCGGGACGGGGGCCGGGGAGCTGTTTTTT | CAWRRTSGTGAGELFF
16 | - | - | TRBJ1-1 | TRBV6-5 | TGTGCCAGCAGTTACTCGATCTTGGCAGTGAACACTGAAGCTTTCTTT | CASSYSILAVNTEAFF
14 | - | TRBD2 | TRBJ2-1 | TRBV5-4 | TGTGCCAGCAGCTTGTTCGGGGGGAACAATGAGCAGTTCTTC | CASSLFGGNNEQFF
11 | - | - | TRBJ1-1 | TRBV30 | TGTGCCTGGCGACTGTACACTGAAGCTTTCTTT | CAWRLYTEAFF
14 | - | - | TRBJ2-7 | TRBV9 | TGTGCCAGCAGCCCTCCCGGCGGCGGTGCCGAGCAGTACTTC | CASSPPGGGAEQYF
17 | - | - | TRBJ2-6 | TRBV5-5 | TGTGCCAGCAGCTTCGGAGTTCCTGGCTCTGGGGCCAACGTCCTGACTTTC | CASSFGVPGSGANVLTF
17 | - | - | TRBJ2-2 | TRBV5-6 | TGTGCCAGCAGCTTGGTGGGCGGGGACCCGAACACCGGGGAGCTGTTTTTT | CASSLVGGDPNTGELFF
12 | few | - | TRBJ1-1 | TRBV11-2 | TGTGCCAGCAGCTTAGGTGGGGTCGAACTCTTCTTT | CASSLGGVELFF
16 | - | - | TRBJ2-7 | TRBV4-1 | TGCGCCAGCAGCCAAGATGACCTCTCGAGGGCCTACGAGCAGTACTTC | CASSQDDLSRAYEQYF
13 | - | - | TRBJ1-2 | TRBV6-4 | TGTGCCAGCAGTGACTCGAGGGAAGGGCCCTACACCTTC | CASSDSREGPYTF
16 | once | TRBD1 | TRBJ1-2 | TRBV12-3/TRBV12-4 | TGTGCCAGCAGTCGTCCGGGACAGGCGGCATACTATGGCTACACCTTC | CASSRPGQAAYYGYTF